The 9 T cell receptor beta chains below come from one sample, sequenced in a study of blood T cell repertoires in COVID-19. Sequenced by immunoSEQ multiplex PCR; TCRdb stores in-frame clones only, minus some. The repertoire has about 300,000 clones, 89% of them found once; the top ten carry 4.5% to 5.5%. What was sequenced was PBMCs or T cells enriched from blood (not recorded which). These receptors all stem from a man in his sixties who had recovered from COVID-19.

This clone has just a few counts. The V call is TRBV11-1, the J call TRBJ1-1; 7 bases match TRBD1. V trimming: 5 bases; J trimming: 5 bases; junction bases outside the gene matches: 8. CDR3 size: 14 residues. Germline V lookup: CDR1 SGHAT, CDR2 FQDESV (reference sequence). Here the CDR3 DNA reads TGTGCCAGCAGCCTCTATTTACAGGGGACTGAAGCTTTCTTT. This codes for CASSLYLQGTEAFF.

This clone was picked up a small number of times. The chain employs TRBV10-3 and TRBJ2-7; 14 bases fit TRBD2. CDR1 and CDR2 from the germline V gene are ENHRY and SYGVKD. CDR3 size: 15 residues. The J segment lost 6 bases and the V segment lost 10 bases, leaving 11 bases of the junction unmatched. The CDR3 DNA reads TGTGCCACCGTCCCGGGACTAGCGGGAGCTCCCGAGCAGTACTTC. As protein: CATVPGLAGAPEQYF.

The table lists this clone with a count of one. This chain's CDR3 is CASSLGGVTGEADTQYF. CDR3 sequence (DNA): TGTGCCAGCAGTTTAGGAGGGGTAACGGGAGAGGCAGATACGCAGTATTTT. V is TRBV28 and J is TRBJ2-3, with a tentative D call TRBD2 (6 bases). CDR3 size: 17 residues. The germline V gene encodes CDR1 MDHEN and CDR2 SYDVKM. Trimming took 2 bases from V and 4 from J, leaving 19 bases between them.

The V and J genes are TRBV5-1 and TRBJ2-7; 10 nucleotides agree with TRBD1. The CDR3 loop spans 15 amino acids. V shed 4 bases and J 2 bases; nucleotides not matched to a gene: 6. Per germline, CDR1 SGHRS and CDR2 YFSETQ. CDR3 in amino acids: CASSTNDRGPYEQYF. The CDR3 nucleotides read TGCGCCAGCAGCACCAACGACAGGGGGCCCTACGAGCAGTACTTC.

Regarding this clone: The same CDR3 can be traced to other DNA sequences in this sample. V usage is TRBV27 and J usage is TRBJ2-7; 11 bases line up with TRBD2. V was clipped by 2 bases and J by 0 bases; unmatched bases: 0. The CDR3 is made up of 15 amino acids. Germline V gene data show CDR1 as MNHEY and CDR2 as SMNVEV (reference sequence). As DNA, the CDR3 is TGTGCCAGCAGTTTAACTAGCGGGGGCTCCTACGAGCAGTACTTC. Translated: CASSLTSGGSYEQYF.

The J gene is TRBJ1-1, the V gene TRBV6-5, with 7 bases aligning to TRBD1. Germline CDR1 MNHEY, CDR2 SVGAGI. V was clipped by 4 bases and J by 1 base; unmatched bases: 3. The CDR3 has 14 amino acids. Written as DNA, the CDR3 is TGTGCCAGCAGTTCCGACAGGGAGAACACTGAAGCTTTCTTT. Residues: CASSSDRENTEAFF.

The J gene is TRBJ2-1, the V gene TRBV18; 7 bases match TRBD2. Germline values: CDR1 KGHSH, CDR2 LQKENI. V was pared by 1 base and J by 5 bases, with 8 bases of the junction left unmatched. CDR3 size: 16 residues. CDR3 DNA: TGTGCCAGCTCACCACTTTTTACTAGCGAGAACAATGAGCAGTTCTTC. It is translated as CASSPLFTSENNEQFF.

V gene TRBV18 combines with J gene TRBJ1-1; D is possibly TRBD1 (6 bases). The CDR3 sequence is 14 residues long. Looked up from germline, CDR1 is KGHSH and CDR2 is LQKENI. V lost 3 bases to trimming and J lost 6 bases, with 14 bases between them. CDR3 loop: CASSPNRVEPEAFF. The CDR3 DNA reads as TGTGCCAGCTCACCCAACAGGGTCGAACCTGAAGCTTTCTTT.

This clone appeared a single time. This CDR3 is CASSLITSGSYNEQFF. CDR3 coding DNA: TGTGCCAGCAGCCTAATAACTAGCGGATCCTACAATGAGCAGTTCTTC. V and J are TRBV28 and TRBJ2-1; 8 positions agree with TRBD2. The V gene end was trimmed by 6 bases and the J gene end by 1 base; junction bases not matched to a gene: 8. The CDR3 is 16 residues long. Germline V CDR1 and CDR2: MDHEN, SYDVKM.